This is a list of T cell receptor beta chains from one sample in a study of blood T cells in healthy people across ages. TCRdb processed the 5' RACE reads anew with MiXCR; each CDR3 protein has one entry. Here the sample spans 850,000 to 1,000,000 distinct CDR3 sequences, roughly 51% being singletons. Sequencing was carried out using blood. These receptors all stem from a woman in her sixties in good health. Both conserved end residues are part of each CDR3. D genes are given only for firm matches. Only some rows state a clone size, as once, few, many or a class for expanded clones.

clone_size j_call d_call v_call cdr3_aa cdr3_nt
NA TRBJ2-1 NA TRBV9 CASSVGKRRQPEDNEQFF TGTGCCAGCAGCGTAGGGAAGCGGCGACAGCCAGAGGACAATGAGCAGTTCTTC
NA TRBJ2-5 TRBD2 TRBV20-1 CSASGTSGSFRETQYF TGCAGTGCTAGTGGGACTAGCGGGTCGTTCCGAGAGACCCAGTACTTC
many TRBJ2-5 NA TRBV6-2/TRBV6-3 CASSYTTETQYF TGTGCCAGCAGTTATACCACCGAGACCCAGTACTTC
few TRBJ2-3 NA TRBV28 CASSFTGESDTQYF TGTGCCAGCAGTTTTACGGGAGAGTCGGATACGCAGTATTTT
NA TRBJ1-6 NA TRBV20-1 CSARDRGSPLHF TGCAGTGCGAGGGACCGGGGTTCACCCCTCCACTTT
NA TRBJ1-4 NA TRBV4-1 CASSQTSGTGDEKLFF TGCGCCAGCAGCCAAACCTCCGGGACGGGGGATGAAAAACTGTTTTTT
NA TRBJ2-3 NA TRBV28 CASGTPSTDTQYF TGTGCCAGCGGCACCCCTAGCACAGATACGCAGTATTTT
NA TRBJ2-5 NA TRBV4-3 CASSHYGPQETQYF TGCGCCAGCAGCCACTACGGACCCCAAGAGACCCAGTACTTC
NA TRBJ2-1 TRBD2 TRBV14 CASSQAGTSLGEQFF TGTGCCAGCAGCCAAGCCGGGACTAGTCTGGGGGAGCAGTTCTTC
NA TRBJ1-5 NA TRBV7-2 CASSSPPHQPQHF TGTGCCAGCAGCTCCCCCCCACATCAGCCCCAGCATTTT
NA TRBJ2-1 TRBD2 TRBV3-1 CASSKGLAGDNEQFF TGTGCCAGCAGTAAGGGACTAGCGGGAGACAATGAGCAGTTCTTC
few TRBJ2-7 TRBD1 TRBV12-3/TRBV12-4 CASSPMRTGGSYEQYF TGTGCCAGCAGTCCGATGAGGACAGGGGGCAGTTACGAGCAGTACTTC
NA TRBJ2-1 NA TRBV7-2 CASSIGLADEQFF TGTGCCAGCAGCATAGGGTTGGCGGATGAGCAGTTCTTC
NA TRBJ2-1 NA TRBV3-1 CASSHIDSSSYSEQFF TGTGCCAGCAGCCATATAGACAGTAGCTCCTACAGTGAGCAGTTCTTC